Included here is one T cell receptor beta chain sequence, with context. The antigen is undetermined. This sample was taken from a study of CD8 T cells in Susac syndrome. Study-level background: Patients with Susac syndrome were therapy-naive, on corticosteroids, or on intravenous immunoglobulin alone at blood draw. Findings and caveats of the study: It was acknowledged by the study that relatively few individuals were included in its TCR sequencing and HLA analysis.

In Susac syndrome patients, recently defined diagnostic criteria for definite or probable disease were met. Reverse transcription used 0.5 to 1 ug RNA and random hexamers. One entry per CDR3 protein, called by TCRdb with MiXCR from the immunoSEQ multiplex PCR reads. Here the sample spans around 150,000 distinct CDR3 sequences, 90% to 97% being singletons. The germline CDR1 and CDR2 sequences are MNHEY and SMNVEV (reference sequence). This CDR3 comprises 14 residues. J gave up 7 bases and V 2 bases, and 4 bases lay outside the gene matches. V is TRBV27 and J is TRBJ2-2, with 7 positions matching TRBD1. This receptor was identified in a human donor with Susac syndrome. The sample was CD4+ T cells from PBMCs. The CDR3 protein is CASSLRQGGGELFF. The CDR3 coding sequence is TGTGCCAGCAGTTTAAGACAGGGCGGCGGGGAGCTGTTTTTT.